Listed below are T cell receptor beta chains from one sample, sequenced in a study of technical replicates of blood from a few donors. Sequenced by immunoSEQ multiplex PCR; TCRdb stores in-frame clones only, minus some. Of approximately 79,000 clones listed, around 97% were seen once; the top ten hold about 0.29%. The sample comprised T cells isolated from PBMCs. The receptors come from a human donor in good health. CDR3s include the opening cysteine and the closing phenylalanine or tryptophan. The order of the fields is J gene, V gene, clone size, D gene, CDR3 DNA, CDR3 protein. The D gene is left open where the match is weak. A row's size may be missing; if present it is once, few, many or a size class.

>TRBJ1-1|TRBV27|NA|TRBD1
TGTGCCAGCAGTTCCTGGGACAGGGGAGGTGTAACTTTCTTT
CASSSWDRGGVTFF
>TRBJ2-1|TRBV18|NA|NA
TGTGCCAGCTCTCCCGGTAATGAGCAGTTCTTC
CASSPGNEQFF
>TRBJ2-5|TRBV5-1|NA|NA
TGCGCCAGCAGCTTGAACAGGGAGACCCAGTACTTC
CASSLNRETQYF
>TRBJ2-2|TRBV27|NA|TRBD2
TGTGCCAGCAGTTTAATATATTCGGGACTAGCGGGAGGGGAGCTGTTTTTT
CASSLIYSGLAGGELFF
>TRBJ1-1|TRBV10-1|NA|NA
TGCGCCAGCAGTGAGGACCCTAGGAACACTGAAGCTTTCTTT
CASSEDPRNTEAFF
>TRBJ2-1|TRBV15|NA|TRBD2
TGTGCCACCAGCAGTAAGTCGACTAGCGGGAGGACCGAGCAGTTCTTC
CATSSKSTSGRTEQFF
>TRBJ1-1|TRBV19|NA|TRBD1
TGTGCCAGTAGTCCAGGGACAGCGAACACTGAAGCTTTCTTT
CASSPGTANTEAFF
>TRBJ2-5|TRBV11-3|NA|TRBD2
TGTGCCAGCAGCCCTCGACTAGCGGGAGCCCAAGAGACCCAGTACTTC
CASSPRLAGAQETQYF
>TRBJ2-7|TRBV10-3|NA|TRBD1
TGTGCCATCAGTGTGAAAGGACAGGACTACGAGCAGTACTTC
CAISVKGQDYEQYF
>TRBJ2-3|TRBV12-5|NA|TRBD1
TGTGCTAGTGGTTTGGGGGCCGGGACAGGGGGCCGGTCAGATACGCAGTATTTT
CASGLGAGTGGRSDTQYF
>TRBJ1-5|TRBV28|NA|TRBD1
TGTGCCAGCAGGGACAGGGACAATCAGCCCCAGCATTTT
CASRDRDNQPQHF
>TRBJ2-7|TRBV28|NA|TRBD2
TGTGCCAGCGTCTCCACCGGACTAGCGGGGACAAAAGGCGAGCAGTACTTC
CASVSTGLAGTKGEQYF
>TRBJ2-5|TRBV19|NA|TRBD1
TGTGCCAGTAGTCCGGGACAGGGAGAGACCCAGTACTTC
CASSPGQGETQYF
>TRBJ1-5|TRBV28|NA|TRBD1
TGTGCCAGCCAAATCGGGACAGGGGGTAATCAGCCCCAGCATTTT
CASQIGTGGNQPQHF
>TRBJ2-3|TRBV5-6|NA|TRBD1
TGTGCCAGCAGCTTGGCCGGGACAGGGGATTCAGATACGCAGTATTTT
CASSLAGTGDSDTQYF
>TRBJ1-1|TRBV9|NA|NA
TGTGCCAGCAGCCTTTCCCTATACCCCGACAGAGAAGCTTTCTTT
CASSLSLYPDREAFF
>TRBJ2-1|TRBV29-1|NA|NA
TGCAGCGTCGACGGACAGGCGACGACCGGGACTAGCTACAATGAGCAGTTCTTC
CSVDGQATTGTSYNEQFF
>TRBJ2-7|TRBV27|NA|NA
TGTGCCAGCAGGTCCCGGGACAACCTGGGGGAGCAGTACTTC
CASRSRDNLGEQYF
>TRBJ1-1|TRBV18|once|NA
TGTGCCAGCTCATTTGGGACACCCTTTACTGAAGCTTTCTTT
CASSFGTPFTEAFF
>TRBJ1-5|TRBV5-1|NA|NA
TGCGCCAGCAGCTTGTACGGGGGTGAGGACAGCAATCAGCCCCAGCATTTT
CASSLYGGEDSNQPQHF
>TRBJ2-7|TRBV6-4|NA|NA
TGTGCCAGCAGGACAGACTACGAGCAGTACTTC
CASRTDYEQYF
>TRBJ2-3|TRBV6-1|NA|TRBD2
TGTGCCAGCAGTGAAGCTGCGGGAGGGCCGGATACGCAGTATTTT
CASSEAAGGPDTQYF
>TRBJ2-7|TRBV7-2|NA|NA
TGTGCCAGCCGGGACACCTCTAGCTCCTACGAGCAGTACTTC
CASRDTSSSYEQYF
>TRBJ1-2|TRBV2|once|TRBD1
TGTGCCAGCGGGACAGGGAACTATGGCTACACCTTC
CASGTGNYGYTF
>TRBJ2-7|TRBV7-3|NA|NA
TGTGCCAGCAGCTTGGGACAATGGTCCGAGCAGTACTTC
CASSLGQWSEQYF
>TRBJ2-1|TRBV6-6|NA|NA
TGTGCCAGCAGTTACCTAGCATGGAGCTCCTACAATGAGCAGTTCTTC
CASSYLAWSSYNEQFF
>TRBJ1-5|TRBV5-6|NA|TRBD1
TGTGCCAGCAGCCATGCCACCGGGACAGGAATTAGCAATCAGCCCCAGCATTTT
CASSHATGTGISNQPQHF
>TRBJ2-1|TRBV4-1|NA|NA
TGCGCCAGCAGCCCCTACAGCGGAGGTAATGAGCAGTTCTTC
CASSPYSGGNEQFF
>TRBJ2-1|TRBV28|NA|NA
TGTGCCAGCAGTTTTACTAGTGAGGCCTACAATGAGCAGTTCTTC
CASSFTSEAYNEQFF
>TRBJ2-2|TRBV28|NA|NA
TGTGCCAGCAGTCCGCCCCAAGCGGTGTCCACCGGGGAGCTGTTTTTT
CASSPPQAVSTGELFF
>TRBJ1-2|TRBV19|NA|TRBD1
TGTGCCAGTAAGGGGGGACAGGGGGCTTCTGGCTACACCTTC
CASKGGQGASGYTF
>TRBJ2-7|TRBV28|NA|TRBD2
TGTGCCAGCAGTTTTGGACTAGCGGGATCCTACGAGCAGTACTTC
CASSFGLAGSYEQYF
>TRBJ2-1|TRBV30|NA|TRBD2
TGTGCCTGGAGTGTTGGACTAGCTGTGGATGAGCAGTTCTTC
CAWSVGLAVDEQFF
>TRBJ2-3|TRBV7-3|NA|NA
TGTGCCAGCAGCTCGGGACTGGGATTCACAGATACGCAGTATTTT
CASSSGLGFTDTQYF
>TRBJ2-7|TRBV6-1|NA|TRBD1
TGTGCCAGCAGGGGACAGTCCTACGAGCAGTACTTC
CASRGQSYEQYF
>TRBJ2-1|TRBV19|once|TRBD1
TGTGCCAGTAGTCCTTACTCGGGGACAGGGGTTAATGAGCAGTTCTTC
CASSPYSGTGVNEQFF
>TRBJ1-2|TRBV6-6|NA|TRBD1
TGTGCCACCCTGGGACAGGGCGGCTATGGCTACACCTTC
CATLGQGGYGYTF
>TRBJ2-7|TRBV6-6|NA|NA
TGTGCCAGCAGTTACTCCTTCGGGACATCCGACTACGAGCAGTACTTC
CASSYSFGTSDYEQYF
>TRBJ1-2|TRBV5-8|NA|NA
TGTGCCAGCAGCTTCACAGGGACCTATGGCTACACCTTC
CASSFTGTYGYTF
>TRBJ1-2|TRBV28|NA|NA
TGTGCCAGCAGTTTACTTTCGGGTGGCGGCTACACCTTC
CASSLLSGGGYTF
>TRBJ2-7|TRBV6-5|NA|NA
TGTGCCAGCAGTTACGTTCCATCCTACGAGCAGTACTTC
CASSYVPSYEQYF
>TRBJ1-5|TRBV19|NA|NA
TGTGCCAGTAGGGCCGGAGTCACCTATAGCAATCAGCCCCAGCATTTT
CASRAGVTYSNQPQHF
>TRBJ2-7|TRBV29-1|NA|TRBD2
TGCAGCATCGGGACTAGCTTCGAGCAGTACTTC
CSIGTSFEQYF
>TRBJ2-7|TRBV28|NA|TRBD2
TGTGCCAGCAGTTTATTGGTGAGACTAGCGGGAGCCGGAAGCCAGGACGAGCAGTACTTC
CASSLLVRLAGAGSQDEQYF
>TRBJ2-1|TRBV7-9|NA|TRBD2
TGTGCCAGCAGCTCAGGGACCGGGGGGGTGAGGGAGCAGTTCTTC
CASSSGTGGVREQFF
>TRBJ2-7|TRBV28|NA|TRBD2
TGTGCCAGCAGTTTCCCCGGGACTAGCCTCTACGAGCAGTACTTC
CASSFPGTSLYEQYF
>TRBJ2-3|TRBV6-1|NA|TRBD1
TGTGCCAGCAGTGATGGGGTTAACAGGGGTTTTAGCACAGATACGCAGTATTTT
CASSDGVNRGFSTDTQYF
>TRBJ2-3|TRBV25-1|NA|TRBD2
TGTGCCAGCCAGGGGACTAGCTTTGATACGCAGTATTTT
CASQGTSFDTQYF
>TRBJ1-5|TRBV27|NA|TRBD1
TGTGCCAGCAGCGCAGGGGGGAAGAGGCAGCCCCAGCATTTT
CASSAGGKRQPQHF
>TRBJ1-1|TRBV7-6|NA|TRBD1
TGTGCCAGCAGGAGACGACAGGGGAGAGGGGACACTGAAGCTTTCTTT
CASRRRQGRGDTEAFF
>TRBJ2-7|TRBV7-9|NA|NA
TGTGCCAGCAGCTTAAGGGATGAGCGGGCTCGGGAGCAGTACTTC
CASSLRDERAREQYF
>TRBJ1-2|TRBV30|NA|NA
TGTGCCTGGAGTATGGGGCATGGCTACACCTTC
CAWSMGHGYTF
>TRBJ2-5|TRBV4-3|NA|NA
TGCGCCAGCAGCCGACTGACGGGGGAAAGGAAAGAGACCCAGTACTTC
CASSRLTGERKETQYF
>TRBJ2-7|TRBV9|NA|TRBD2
TGTGCCAGTAGCCCCGGGCGGGAGTTTAGGTACGAGCAGTACTTC
CASSPGREFRYEQYF
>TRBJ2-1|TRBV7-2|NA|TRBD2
TGTGCCAGCAGCTTAGTTGCGACTAGCGGGAACTATGAGCAGTTCTTC
CASSLVATSGNYEQFF
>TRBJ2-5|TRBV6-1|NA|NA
TGTGCCAGCAGTGAAGACTTATCGTACCAAGAGACCCAGTACTTC
CASSEDLSYQETQYF